Below, one TCR beta chain is given with its context. With a duration under 2 months, the hyperthyroidism was newly diagnosed in patients aged 18 to 65. The germline V gene encodes CDR1 MNHNS and CDR2 SASEGT. The CDR3 is made up of 12 amino acids. V was clipped by 5 bases and J by 7 bases, with 8 bases between them. These data originate in a study of T cells in Graves' hyperthyroidism and ophthalmopathy. TCR beta CDR3 sequences were amplified from RNA transcripts. Researchers ran a first-round RT-PCR on the TCR CDR3 using the HTBI primer set. Each CDR3 protein gets one entry after TCRdb re-called the multiplex PCR reads with MiXCR. This sample has 250,000 or so distinct CDR3 sequences, with roughly 15% found just once.

The chain has TRBV6-1 and TRBJ2-2; D gene unclear. The material sequenced was blood. This receptor was identified in a woman aged 50 to 60 with Graves' hyperthyroidism that later progressed to Graves' ophthalmopathy. CDR3 sequence reads: CASSPLGGELFF. CDR3 nucleotides: TGTGCCAGCAGTCCTCTTGGCGGGGAGCTGTTTTTT.